This passage covers 23 T cell receptor beta chains from one sample sequenced in a study of blood T cell repertoires in COVID-19. Here immunoSEQ multiplex PCR was the method, and the copy in TCRdb shows in-frame clones only, minus some. This sample yields some 200,000 clones, of which 81% are seen a single time; around 8.9% belongs to the top ten. Material: PBMCs or T cells enriched from blood (not recorded which). The receptors were gathered from a woman aged 45-60 years with acute COVID-19.

The rearrangement joins TRBV2 to TRBJ1-2; 7 nucleotides agree with TRBD1. Germline V gene lookup returns CDR1 SNHLY and CDR2 FYNNEI. There are 13 residues in the CDR3. The V gene end was trimmed by 5 bases and the J gene end by 7 bases; junction bases not matched to a gene: 7. CDR3 sequence reads: CASSPTGESGYTF. The CDR3 DNA follows: TGTGCCAGCAGTCCAACAGGGGAGAGTGGCTACACCTTC.

This clone came up once. The rearrangement uses TRBV18 and TRBJ2-1; TRBD2 aligns across 16 bases. Unmatched junction bases numbered 0, after V lost 0 bases and J lost 7 bases. The CDR3 runs 16 residues. Per germline, CDR1 KGHSH and CDR2 LQKENI. The CDR3 loop is CASSPPGLAGGNEQFF. The CDR3 DNA reads as TGTGCCAGCTCACCACCGGGACTAGCGGGGGGGAATGAGCAGTTCTTC.

This rearrangement joins TRBV6-4 to TRBJ2-1, with D perhaps TRBD1 (5 bases). Between the trimmed V and J ends, which lost 6 bases and 3 bases, there was a span of 9 bases. The CDR3 extends over 13 amino acids. In germline, CDR1 is MRHNA, CDR2 SNTAGT. The CDR3 bases are TGTGCCAGCAGGGGGCTAGGCTACAATGAGCAGTTCTTC. It yields the protein CASRGLGYNEQFF.

This chain joins TRBV28 and TRBJ2-4; D is perhaps TRBD2 (6 bases). The V end lost 3 bases, the J end lost 7 bases, and 19 bases lay between the germline ends. Germline V gives CDR1 MDHEN, CDR2 SYDVKM. This CDR3 has 16 amino acids. The CDR3 loop is CASSFVSQRVKNIQYF. The CDR3 DNA is TGTGCCAGCAGTTTTGTCTCCCAGCGGGTGAAGAACATTCAGTACTTC.

This chain connects TRBV12-3 or TRBV12-4 to TRBJ1-6; D not resolved. This CDR3 comprises 13 residues. V shed 7 bases and J shed 8 bases, with 12 bases lying between them. CDR3 DNA sequence: TGTGCCAGCACCAAAATAGAAGATTCACCCCTCCACTTT. Amino acid sequence: CASTKIEDSPLHF.

This chain links TRBV27 with TRBJ2-2; TRBD2 matches 11 bases. The CDR3 is made up of 18 amino acids. CDR1 and CDR2 from the germline V gene are MNHEY and SMNVEV (reference sequence). Trimming at V came to 5 bases and at J to 4 bases, leaving 12 bases not matched to a gene. This CDR3 reads CASSPDLWLAGGTGELFF. The DNA of the CDR3 is TGTGCCAGCAGTCCGGATTTATGGCTAGCGGGAGGCACCGGGGAGCTGTTTTTT.

This sequence joins TRBV20-1 and TRBJ2-5, with TRBD2 matching 8 bases. This CDR3 is built from 15 residues. The germline gives CDR1 DFQATT, CDR2 SNEGSKA (reference sequence). The V segment lost 3 bases and the J segment 0 bases; nucleotides outside the gene matches: 6. CDR3 amino acids: CSASIPSGYQETQYF. CDR3 in DNA: TGCAGTGCTAGTATCCCTAGCGGGTACCAAGAGACCCAGTACTTC.

This rearrangement joins TRBV6-5 to TRBJ1-6; TRBD1 agrees at 11 bases. This CDR3 contains 15 residues. Unmatched junction bases numbered 12, after V lost 10 bases and J lost 10 bases. Germline lookup yields CDR1 MNHEY and CDR2 SVGAGI. The CDR3 sequence is CATAPPGTGGSPLHF. The DNA of the CDR3 is TGTGCCACCGCCCCCCCAGGGACAGGGGGATCACCCCTCCACTTT.

This clone was recorded a few times. This sequence joins TRBV28 and TRBJ1-4, with D uncertain. The CDR3 loop spans 12 amino acids. The germline V gene encodes CDR1 MDHEN and CDR2 SYDVKM. V lost 6 bases and J 4 bases, leaving 6 bases between the germline ends. The CDR3: CASSLSNEKLFF. CDR3 bases: TGTGCCAGCAGCCTAAGTAATGAAAAACTGTTTTTT.

This chain links TRBV11-1 with TRBJ2-3, with D possibly being TRBD2 (5 bases). This CDR3 comprises 14 residues. The germline V gene has CDR1 SGHAT and CDR2 FQDESV (reference sequence). Trimming cost V 5 bases and J 2 bases, with 11 bases left between them. CDR3 in amino acids: CASSDGLTTDTQYF. The CDR3 nucleotides are TGTGCCAGCAGCGATGGACTTACCACAGATACGCAGTATTTT.

This chain uses TRBV9 with TRBJ1-1, with D uncertain. Trimming shortened V by 0 bases and J by 1 base, and 4 bases separated the two germline ends. Germline CDR1 SGDLS, CDR2 YYNGEE. The CDR3 sequence is 13 residues long. The CDR3 DNA is TGTGCCAGCAGCGTAGAACAGAACACTGAAGCTTTCTTT. This sequence encodes CASSVEQNTEAFF.

V and J are TRBV30 and TRBJ2-6, with D possibly TRBD1 on 6 matching bases. CDR1 is GTSNPN, CDR2 SVGIG, per germline (reference sequence). CDR3 length: 14 amino acids. Trimming cost V 7 bases and J 4 bases, with 14 bases left between them. This CDR3 reads CALGWGRGANVLTF. The CDR3 DNA is TGTGCCTTAGGATGGGGGCGCGGGGCCAACGTCCTGACTTTC.

The rearrangement uses TRBV7-5 and TRBJ2-7; the table's D call, TRBD2, was not checked against the DNA. TRBV7-5 is a pseudogene. This CDR3 is 17 amino acids long. The CDR3 spells CARSPRGLPVPLYEQYF. CDR3 nucleotides: TGTGCCAGAAGCCCGAGAGGACTACCTGTACCCCTCTACGAGCAGTACTTC.

This clone was seen once. The J gene is TRBJ1-2, the V gene TRBV9, with 10 nucleotides matching TRBD1. V dropped 2 bases and J dropped 0; count of bases not matched to a gene: 1. There are 15 residues in the CDR3. Per the germline V gene, CDR1 is SGDLS and CDR2 is YYNGEE. CDR3 in DNA: TGTGCCAGCAGCGTGGGACAGGGGACTAACTATGGCTACACCTTC. Translating it yields CASSVGQGTNYGYTF.

This rearrangement joins TRBV3-1 (or the pseudogene TRBV3-2) to TRBJ2-7, with 14 bases that match TRBD2. This CDR3 is built from 19 residues. V lost 4 bases to trimming and J lost 3 bases; unmatched junction nucleotides: 14. Germline values: CDR1 LGHDT, CDR2 YNNKEL (reference sequence). CDR3 amino acids: CASSPRPGLAGEIGYEQYF. CDR3 bases: TGTGCCAGCAGCCCTAGGCCGGGACTAGCGGGAGAAATTGGCTACGAGCAGTACTTC.

The chain uses TRBV19 and TRBJ2-1; TRBD2 aligns across 7 bases. V was clipped by 5 bases and J by 4 bases; unmatched bases: 26. Germline V gene sequence: CDR1 LNHDA, CDR2 SQIVND (reference sequence). CDR3 length equals 21 residues. The CDR3 nucleotides are TGTGCCAGTAGTGCTCCCCCGGCGCGCCAAACGAGCGGGGCAAGTTACAATGAGCAGTTCTTC. Encoded protein: CASSAPPARQTSGASYNEQFF.

The V and J genes are TRBV2 and TRBJ1-5; 11 positions match TRBD1. V was pared by 6 bases and J by 9 bases, with 10 bases of the junction left unmatched. Germline CDR1 and CDR2: SNHLY and FYNNEI. This CDR3 spans 15 amino acids. The CDR3 nucleotides are TGTGCCAGCAGGCCGGACAGGGGGCAGGGTCCGCCCCAGCATTTT. This gives the protein CASRPDRGQGPPQHF.

V is TRBV7-2 and J is TRBJ1-2, with 7 bases matching TRBD1. The germline gives CDR1 SGHTA, CDR2 FQGNSA. V was pared by 5 bases and J by 6 bases, with 9 bases of the junction left unmatched. The CDR3 is 14 residues long. Here the CDR3 DNA reads TGTGCCAGCAGCCAAAACCAGGGGGACAATGGCTACACCTTC. Translating gives CASSQNQGDNGYTF.

The rearrangement joins TRBV7-2 to TRBJ2-7, with D possibly TRBD2 on 6 matching bases. Germline values: CDR1 SGHTA, CDR2 FQGNSA. V lost 0 bases and J 7 bases, leaving 19 bases between the germline ends. This CDR3 contains 16 residues. The CDR3 loop reads CASSLAVGSGSIEQYF. In DNA form, the CDR3 reads TGTGCCAGCAGCTTAGCAGTCGGGTCCGGGAGTATAGAGCAGTACTTC. Complete variable domain (other parts from reference TRBV7-2 and TRBJ2-7): GAGVSQSPSNKVTEKGKDVELRCDPISGHTALYWYRQSLGQGLEFLIYFQGNSAPDKSGLPSDRFSAERTGGSVSTLTIQRTQQEDSAVYLCASSLAVGSGSIEQYFGPGTRLTVT.

This chain's CDR3 is CAWRRQGNTGELFF. Written as DNA, the CDR3 is TGTGCCTGGAGGAGGCAGGGGAACACCGGGGAGCTGTTTTTT. The V gene is TRBV30, the J gene TRBJ2-2, with TRBD1 as a possible D gene (5 bases). This CDR3 spans 14 amino acids. Trimming took off 3 bases at V and 1 base at J, with 9 bases between the two ends. From germline, CDR1 is GTSNPN and CDR2 SVGIG (reference sequence).

The chain recombines TRBV19 with TRBJ2-7; TRBD1 agrees at 8 bases. This CDR3 is built from 16 residues. J was trimmed by 1 base and V by 5 bases; bases with no gene match: 10. The germline V gene has CDR1 LNHDA and CDR2 SQIVND (reference sequence). The CDR3 DNA is TGTGCCAGTAGTTTCACCGGGACAGGAGCTTCCTACGAGCAGTACTTC. Its translation is CASSFTGTGASYEQYF.

Concerning this clone: The sample holds other DNA sequences that translate to the same CDR3. The chain couples TRBV6-4 to TRBJ2-3; TRBD1 might be the D (6 bases). This CDR3 has 14 amino acids. V was pared by 8 bases and J by 0 bases, with 12 bases between. Per germline, CDR1 MRHNA and CDR2 SNTAGT. In nucleotides, the CDR3 is TGTGCCAGCCGTAAACAGGGAAGCACAGATACGCAGTATTTT. It translates to CASRKQGSTDTQYF.

CDR3 sequence (DNA): TGTGCCAGCAGTTTAGTAGGGAGGGGATATAGCAATCAGCCCCAGCATTTT. This codes for CASSLVGRGYSNQPQHF. The chain employs TRBV28 and TRBJ1-5; maybe TRBD1 (5 bases). Germline-derived CDR1 and CDR2 are MDHEN and SYDVKM. There are 17 residues in the CDR3. V dropped 2 bases and J dropped 0 bases, with 14 bases sitting between them.